These 5 T cell receptor beta chains originate from one sample sequenced in a study of T-cell memory formation after mild COVID-19. TCRdb itself ran the 5' RACE reads through MiXCR, one entry per CDR3 protein. The sample lists a few hundred thousand distinct CDR3 sequences; roughly a tenth were seen once. Input material: PBMCs or a T cell subset sorted from them (not recorded which). These receptors were collected from a man in his late teens or twenties who had mild COVID-19 (a few samples of this study predate the infection). Cell type and time point are not known.

This chain connects TRBV7-3 to TRBJ1-2, with 7 nucleotides matching TRBD1. Trimming at V came to 4 bases and at J to 1 base, leaving 9 bases not matched to a gene. CDR1 SGHTA and CDR2 FQGTGA come from the germline V gene. The CDR3 spans 16 residues. The chain's CDR3 is CASSSRDSPFNYGYTF. CDR3 bases: TGTGCCAGCAGCTCCCGGGACAGCCCTTTTAACTATGGCTACACCTTC.

This chain connects TRBV7-6 to TRBJ2-6; D is unresolved. The germline V gene has CDR1 SGHVS and CDR2 FNYEAQ. CDR3 length: 19 amino acids. Trimming pared 1 base from V and 1 base from J, leaving 17 bases between. Here the CDR3 DNA reads TGTGCCAGCAGCTTAGTGGCTCCACCTCTTAAATCTGGGGCCAACGTCCTGACTTTC. Its translation is CASSLVAPPLKSGANVLTF.

The V gene is TRBV5-6, the J gene TRBJ2-7; maybe TRBD2 (5 bases). Trimming removed 3 bases at V and 6 bases at J, with 19 bases between. The CDR3 spans 15 residues. The V gene's germline CDR1 is SGHDT and CDR2 YYEEEE. For the CDR3, the DNA is TGTGCCAGCAGCTCCCATCCGGACTGGAGCGGCGAGCAGTACGTC. The encoded protein is CASSSHPDWSGEQYV.

In its sample, this clonotype was seen a few times. The chain has TRBV24-1 and TRBJ2-2; D gene uncertain. Trimming shortened V by 0 bases and J by 6 bases, and 7 bases separated the two germline ends. Germline CDR1 and CDR2: KGHDR and SFDVKD. The CDR3 totals 14 residues. The CDR3 region has the DNA TGTGCCACCAGTGATTTGCAACGACCCGGGGAGCTGTTTTTT. It specifies CATSDLQRPGELFF.

The chain has TRBV4-3 and TRBJ1-6; D is uncertain. The CDR3 runs 15 residues. The germline V and J ends were trimmed by 3 bases and 5 bases, with 11 bases remaining between them. Germline lookup yields CDR1 LGHNA and CDR2 YSLEER. The CDR3 here is CASSQGRGNNSPLHF. The CDR3 DNA follows: TGCGCCAGCAGCCAGGGAAGAGGGAATAATTCACCCCTCCACTTT.